What follows are 30 T cell receptor beta chains derived from one specimen sequenced in a study of blood T cell repertoires in COVID-19. The method was immunoSEQ multiplex PCR; TCRdb's version includes in-frame clones alone and lacks a portion of them. The sample has under 200,000 clones, 86% seen once. Sample: peripheral blood. The receptors were sampled from a man aged 50-59 years with active or convalescent COVID-19.

The chain joins TRBV11-3 to TRBJ1-4, with 7 bases matching TRBD1. Germline trimming cut 1 base from V and 5 bases from J; bases unmatched to any gene: 13. The V gene's germline CDR1 is SGHNT and CDR2 YENEEA. The length of the CDR3 is 18 residues. The CDR3 DNA follows: TGTGCCAGCAGCTTAGGGAAACAGGGGTTGACGAACAATGAAAAACTGTTTTTT. It translates to CASSLGKQGLTNNEKLFF.

This chain links TRBV25-1 with TRBJ1-4, with a tentative D call TRBD1 (5 bases). The CDR3 has 14 residues. Trimming pared 5 bases from V and 6 bases from J, leaving 13 bases between. Germline lookup yields CDR1 MGHDK and CDR2 SYGVNS. The chain's CDR3 is CASSLGGAYEKLFF. As DNA, the CDR3 is TGTGCCAGCAGTCTTGGAGGGGCTTATGAAAAACTGTTTTTT.

This clone was counted a single time. J is TRBJ2-1 and V is TRBV7-8; 9 bases are shared with TRBD2. Germline CDR1 SGHVS, CDR2 FQNEAQ. This CDR3 contains 16 residues. The trim removed 8 bases at V and 6 bases at J, leaving 14 bases unmatched. CDR3 coding DNA: TGTGCCAGCGTTTCCCGGGGGCTAGCGGGGAGCAATGAGCAGTTCTTC. Translating gives CASVSRGLAGSNEQFF.

V and J are TRBV5-1 and TRBJ1-4, with no clear D. The CDR3 has 14 amino acids. Per the germline V gene, CDR1 is SGHRS and CDR2 is YFSETQ. Trimming stripped 4 bases from V and 8 bases from J, with 15 bases between. CDR3 in amino acids: CASSRSREGEKLFF. The CDR3 DNA sequence: TGCGCCAGCAGCCGTTCGCGGGAGGGCGAAAAACTGTTTTTT.

This chain links TRBV15 with TRBJ2-3; tentative D call: TRBD2 (6 bases). This CDR3 region has 17 residues. V was clipped by 6 bases and J by 4 bases, with 23 bases between them. Germline CDR1 reads LNHNV; CDR2 reads YYDKDF (reference sequence). CDR3 nucleotides: TGTGCCACCAGGCAGACCGGGAGCCCGGCCCTCCCAGATACGCAGTATTTT. Amino acid sequence: CATRQTGSPALPDTQYF. Based on the CDR3 plus reference TRBV15 and TRBJ2-3, the full variable domain is DAMVIQNPRYQVTQFGKPVTLSCSQTLNHNVMYWYQQKSSQAPKLLFHYYDKDFNNEADTPDNFQSRRPNTSFCFLDIRSPGLGDTAMYLCATRQTGSPALPDTQYFGPGTRLTVL.

The chain carries TRBV5-8 and TRBJ2-7; D possibly corresponds to TRBD1 (5 bases). Per germline, CDR1 SGHTS and CDR2 YDEGEE. The germline V and J ends were trimmed by 4 bases and 2 bases, with 10 bases remaining between them. The CDR3 sequence is 13 residues long. This CDR3 reads CASSPLTAYEQYF. CDR3 bases: TGTGCCAGCAGCCCGTTGACAGCCTACGAGCAGTACTTC.

This chain connects TRBV6-5 to TRBJ2-7, with 7 nucleotides matching TRBD2. Germline V gene lookup returns CDR1 MNHEY and CDR2 SVGAGI. V was pared by 7 bases and J by 2 bases, with 8 bases of the junction left unmatched. The CDR3 spans 14 residues. The CDR3 is CASKRDALAYEQYF. In nucleotides, the CDR3 is TGTGCCAGCAAGCGGGACGCTTTGGCCTACGAGCAGTACTTC.

V usage is TRBV19 and J usage is TRBJ1-4; 7 bases map to TRBD1. Germline V gene sequence: CDR1 LNHDA, CDR2 SQIVND (reference sequence). This CDR3 is built from 15 residues. Losses at the gene ends were 4 bases for V and 8 bases for J; bases not matched to a gene: 10. The CDR3 sequence: CASSKEGAFDEKLFF. The CDR3 DNA is TGTGCCAGTAGTAAGGAGGGGGCCTTCGACGAAAAACTGTTTTTT.

The chain is built from TRBV5-1 and TRBJ1-2; TRBD1 matches at 9 bases. The CDR3 is made up of 16 amino acids. Trimming cost V 2 bases and J 2 bases; bases outside gene matches: 7. CDR1 and CDR2 (germline): SGHRS, YFSETQ. The CDR3 nucleotides are TGCGCCAGCAGCTTCGACCGGGACAGGGTCAACTATGGCTACACCTTC. Residues: CASSFDRDRVNYGYTF.

The chain links TRBV6-5 to TRBJ1-1, with 9 bases that match TRBD1. The V gene's germline CDR1 is MNHEY and CDR2 SVGAGI. This CDR3 contains 15 residues. V gave up 3 bases and J gave up 4 bases; unmatched junction bases: 6. CDR3 coding DNA: TGTGCCAGCAGTTATGACAGGGGGGATGGCACTGAAGCTTTCTTT. It translates to CASSYDRGDGTEAFF.

This clone was recorded only once. The rearrangement joins TRBV7-2 to TRBJ1-4; D is unresolved. The CDR3 has 13 residues. CDR1 and CDR2 (germline): SGHTA, FQGNSA. V was pared by 3 bases and J by 6 bases, with 8 bases between. Written as DNA, the CDR3 is TGTGCCAGCAGCTTTCGGGGAGATGAAAAACTGTTTTTT. It translates to CASSFRGDEKLFF.

The chain has TRBV10-3 and TRBJ1-6; the match to TRBD1 covers 7 bases. V shed 3 bases and J 3 bases; nucleotides not matched to a gene: 5. Germline V gene lookup returns CDR1 ENHRY and CDR2 SYGVKD. The CDR3 extends over 16 amino acids. CDR3 bases: TGTGCCATCAGTGAAGGTGGACAGGACTATAATTCACCCCTCCACTTT. Translated, it gives CAISEGGQDYNSPLHF.

V gene TRBV24-1 combines with J gene TRBJ2-2, with D perhaps matching TRBD1 (7 bases). CDR1 and CDR2 from the germline V gene are KGHDR and SFDVKD. The V and J ends lost 5 bases and 0 bases respectively, with 18 bases between them. CDR3 length: 18 residues. This CDR3 is CATSGTNQGGSNTGELFF. DNA of the CDR3: TGTGCCACCAGTGGCACTAATCAGGGGGGCTCGAACACCGGGGAGCTGTTTTTT.

This clone was found once. V usage is TRBV6-2 or TRBV6-3 and J usage is TRBJ1-5; D call uncertain. The CDR3 extends over 17 amino acids. V was cut by 3 bases and J by 6 bases, with 21 bases left in between. Germline V lookup: CDR1 MNHEY, CDR2 SVGEGT. CDR3 protein: CASSYVSGPKGSQPQHF. CDR3 nucleotides: TGTGCCAGCAGTTATGTGTCTGGGCCTAAAGGCTCTCAGCCCCAGCATTTT.

The V call is TRBV29-1, the J call TRBJ2-3, with a tentative D call TRBD2 (6 bases). With 7 bases removed from V and 3 bases from J, the gap between germline ends came to 14 bases. The CDR3 contains 13 residues. From germline, CDR1 is SQVTM and CDR2 ANQGSEA. This CDR3 reads CSALRGMTDTQYF. CDR3 DNA sequence: TGCAGCGCCCTCCGGGGGATGACAGATACGCAGTATTTT.

The chain has TRBV18 and TRBJ1-1; unclear D gene. V was shortened by 1 base and J by 1 base, with 7 bases between the two germline ends. The CDR3 extends over 14 amino acids. Per the germline V gene, CDR1 is KGHSH and CDR2 is LQKENI. The CDR3 sequence is CASSPLQENTEAFF. The DNA of the CDR3 is TGTGCCAGCTCACCACTACAAGAGAACACTGAAGCTTTCTTT. Full variable domain (missing parts from reference TRBV18 and TRBJ1-1): NAGVMQNPRHLVRRRGQEARLRCSPMKGHSHVYWYRQLPEEGLKFMVYLQKENIIDESGMPKERFSAEFPKEGPSILRIQQVVRGDSAAYFCASSPLQENTEAFFGQGTRLTVV.

The chain couples TRBV2 to TRBJ1-1; D is unresolved. V dropped 7 bases and J dropped 0 bases, with 9 bases sitting between them. The CDR3 extends over 13 amino acids. CDR1 is SNHLY, CDR2 FYNNEI, per germline. The CDR3 DNA sequence: TGTGCCAGCACCGGCGGCTTGAACACTGAAGCTTTCTTT. As protein: CASTGGLNTEAFF.

This rearrangement joins TRBV15 to TRBJ1-4, with a weak D call TRBD1 (6 bases). Germline assignment: CDR1 LNHNV and CDR2 YYDKDF (reference sequence). Trimming took off 1 base at V and 8 bases at J, with 17 bases between the two ends. The CDR3 runs to 16 residues. The CDR3 is CATSRAPRGGGEKLFF. The DNA of the CDR3 is TGTGCCACCAGCAGAGCCCCCAGGGGTGGAGGCGAAAAACTGTTTTTT. Combining the CDR3 with reference TRBV15 and TRBJ1-4 gives the whole variable domain DAMVIQNPRYQVTQFGKPVTLSCSQTLNHNVMYWYQQKSSQAPKLLFHYYDKDFNNEADTPDNFQSRRPNTSFCFLDIRSPGLGDTAMYLCATSRAPRGGGEKLFFGSGTQLSVL.

This clone has only one observation. The V gene is TRBV19, the J gene TRBJ1-5; a weak D match, TRBD1 (6 bases). V lost 6 bases, J lost 0 bases, and 9 bases lay in between. The germline CDR1 and CDR2 sequences are LNHDA and SQIVND (reference sequence). CDR3 length equals 14 residues. This chain's CDR3 is CASSPDSSNQPQHF. CDR3 nucleotides: TGTGCCAGTAGCCCGGACAGTAGCAATCAGCCCCAGCATTTT. The entire variable domain, with the rest obtained from reference TRBV19 and TRBJ1-5, is as follows: DGGITQSPKYLFRKEGQNVTLSCEQNLNHDAMYWYRQDPGQGLRLIYYSQIVNDFQKGDIAEGYSVSREKKESFPLTVTSAQKNPTAFYLCASSPDSSNQPQHFGDGTRLSIL.

V gene TRBV5-1 combines with J gene TRBJ1-1; TRBD1 matches 9 bases. The CDR3 runs 14 residues. The germline CDR1 and CDR2 sequences are SGHRS and YFSETQ. Losses at the gene ends were 0 bases for V and 7 bases for J; bases not matched to a gene: 4. The CDR3: CASSLGQGVGEAFF. The CDR3 nucleotides read TGCGCCAGCAGCTTGGGACAGGGGGTAGGTGAAGCTTTCTTT.

The chain joins TRBV5-6 to TRBJ1-3, with D possibly TRBD1 on 5 matching bases. The CDR3 covers 17 residues. The germline CDR1 and CDR2 sequences are SGHDT and YYEEEE. V was shortened by 2 bases and J by 1 base, with 16 bases between the two germline ends. CDR3 nucleotides: TGTGCCAGCAGCTTCGGTCCGGGGGAACAATCTGGAAACACCATATATTTT. This sequence encodes CASSFGPGEQSGNTIYF.

V and J are TRBV5-1 and TRBJ2-1, with 8 bases lining up with TRBD2. The CDR3 length is 15 residues. The V segment lost 4 bases and the J segment 0 bases; nucleotides outside the gene matches: 3. CDR1 and CDR2 (germline): SGHRS, YFSETQ. This chain's CDR3 is CASSTLADSYNEQFF. In nucleotides, the CDR3 is TGCGCCAGCAGCACACTAGCGGACTCCTACAATGAGCAGTTCTTC.

This clone came up once. J is TRBJ2-2 and V is TRBV11-2; perhaps TRBD1 as D (5 bases). V was cut by 5 bases and J by 5 bases, with 12 bases left in between. CDR1 is SGHAT, CDR2 FQNNGV, per germline. This CDR3 spans 14 amino acids. The CDR3 coding sequence is TGTGCCAGCAGCATTCGACAGTCGACCGGGGAGCTGTTTTTT. Its translation: CASSIRQSTGELFF.

CDR3 sequence (DNA): TGCGCCAGCAGCCAAGAGTACGTAGACAGGGACACTGAAGCTTTCTTT. Translated, it gives CASSQEYVDRDTEAFF. The chain carries TRBV4-3 and TRBJ1-1, with 7 bases identical to TRBD1. The J segment lost 3 bases and the V segment lost 0 bases, leaving 7 bases of the junction unmatched. CDR1 LGHNA and CDR2 YSLEER come from the germline V gene. The CDR3 covers 16 residues.

The rearrangement links TRBV4-3 to TRBJ2-1, with D possibly TRBD2 on 6 matching bases. Trimming took off 0 bases at V and 0 bases at J, with 12 bases between the two ends. This CDR3 has 17 residues. Germline V gene data show CDR1 as LGHNA and CDR2 as YSLEER. CDR3 DNA: TGCGCCAGCAGCCAAGATACCCGGGGGAGCTCCTACAATGAGCAGTTCTTC. It translates to CASSQDTRGSSYNEQFF.

This chain connects TRBV29-1 to TRBJ2-1; TRBD2 agrees at 11 bases. Germline trimming cut 2 bases from V and 8 bases from J; bases unmatched to any gene: 2. The CDR3 is made up of 13 amino acids. The germline gives CDR1 SQVTM, CDR2 ANQGSEA. CDR3 in amino acids: CSVETSGSDEQFF. The CDR3 DNA follows: TGCAGCGTTGAAACTAGCGGGAGCGATGAGCAGTTCTTC.

This sequence joins TRBV20-1 and TRBJ1-1, with 8 bases fitting TRBD1. Germline assignment: CDR1 DFQATT and CDR2 SNEGSKA (reference sequence). This CDR3 contains 18 residues. The trim removed 3 bases at V and 1 base at J, leaving 16 bases unmatched. CDR3 loop: CSASSSRSSTGANTEAFF. The CDR3 region has the DNA TGCAGTGCTAGTAGTTCCCGATCTTCGACAGGGGCGAACACTGAAGCTTTCTTT.

This clone was seen only once. V is TRBV9 and J is TRBJ2-2, with D perhaps matching TRBD2 (5 bases). The CDR3 totals 14 residues. Per germline, CDR1 SGDLS and CDR2 YYNGEE. Between the trimmed V and J ends, which lost 0 bases and 4 bases, there was a span of 7 bases. CDR3 residues: CASSVGEGTGELFF. The DNA of the CDR3 is TGTGCCAGCAGCGTAGGAGAGGGCACCGGGGAGCTGTTTTTT.

The CDR3 coding sequence is TGTGCCAGAGAGAGGAGCACAGATACGCAGTATTTT. Protein product: CARERSTDTQYF. The chain couples TRBV11-1 to TRBJ2-3; D gene unclear. Between the trimmed V and J ends, which lost 9 bases and 0 bases, there was a span of 7 bases. Germline V lookup: CDR1 SGHAT, CDR2 FQDESV (reference sequence). The CDR3 totals 12 residues.

The chain is built from TRBV7-2 and TRBJ1-3; 10 nucleotides align to TRBD1. Looked up from germline, CDR1 is SGHTA and CDR2 is FQGNSA. V gave up 0 bases and J gave up 8 bases; unmatched junction bases: 7. The CDR3 has 16 amino acids. The CDR3 DNA reads as TGTGCCAGCAGCTTAGCGATGACAGGGGGCGAATACACCATATATTTT. This encodes CASSLAMTGGEYTIYF.